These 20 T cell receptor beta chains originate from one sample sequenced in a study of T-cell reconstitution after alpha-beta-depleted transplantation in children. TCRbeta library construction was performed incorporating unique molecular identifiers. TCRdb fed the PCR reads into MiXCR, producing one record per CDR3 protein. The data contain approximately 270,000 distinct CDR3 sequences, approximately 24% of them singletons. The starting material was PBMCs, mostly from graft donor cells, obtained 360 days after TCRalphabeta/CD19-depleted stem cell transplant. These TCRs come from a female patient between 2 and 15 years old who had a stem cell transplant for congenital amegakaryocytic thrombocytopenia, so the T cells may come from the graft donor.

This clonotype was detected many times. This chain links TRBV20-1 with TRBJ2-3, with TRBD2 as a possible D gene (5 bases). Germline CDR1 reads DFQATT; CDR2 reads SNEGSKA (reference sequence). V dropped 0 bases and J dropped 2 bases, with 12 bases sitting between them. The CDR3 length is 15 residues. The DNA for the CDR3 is TGCAGTGCTAGAGATAGGAGGACGTTCACAGATACGCAGTATTTT. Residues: CSARDRRTFTDTQYF.

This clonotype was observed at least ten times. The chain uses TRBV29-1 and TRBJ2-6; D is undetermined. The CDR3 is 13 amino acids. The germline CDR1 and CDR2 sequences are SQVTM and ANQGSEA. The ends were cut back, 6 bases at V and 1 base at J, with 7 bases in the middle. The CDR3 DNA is TGCAGCGTCGCTCTATCTGGGGCCAACGTCCTGACTTTC. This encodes CSVALSGANVLTF.

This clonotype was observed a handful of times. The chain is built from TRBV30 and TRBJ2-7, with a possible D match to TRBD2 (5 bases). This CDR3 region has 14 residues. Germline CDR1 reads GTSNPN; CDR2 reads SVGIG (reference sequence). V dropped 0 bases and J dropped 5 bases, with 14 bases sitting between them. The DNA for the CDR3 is TGTGCCTGGAGTGTAATTAGCGAGCTGGACGAGCAGTACTTC. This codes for CAWSVISELDEQYF.

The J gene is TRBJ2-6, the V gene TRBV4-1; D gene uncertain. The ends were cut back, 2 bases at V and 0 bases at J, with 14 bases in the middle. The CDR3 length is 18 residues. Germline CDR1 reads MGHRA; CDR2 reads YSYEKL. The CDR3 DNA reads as TGCGCCAGCAGCCAAAGAGGTCAGCCTCTCTCTGGGGCCAACGTCCTGACTTTC. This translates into CASSQRGQPLSGANVLTF.

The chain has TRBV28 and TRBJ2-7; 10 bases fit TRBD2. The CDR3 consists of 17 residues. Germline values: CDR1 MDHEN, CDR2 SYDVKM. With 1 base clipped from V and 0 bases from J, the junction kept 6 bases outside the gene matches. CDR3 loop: CASSLSMSGRASYEQYF. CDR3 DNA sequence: TGTGCCAGCAGTTTATCTATGAGCGGGAGGGCCTCCTACGAGCAGTACTTC.

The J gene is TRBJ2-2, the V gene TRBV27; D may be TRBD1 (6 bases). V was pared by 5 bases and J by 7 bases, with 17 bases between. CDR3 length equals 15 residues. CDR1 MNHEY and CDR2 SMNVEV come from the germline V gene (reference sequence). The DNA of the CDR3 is TGTGCCAGCAGTCTCCGGATACAGGGAGTCGGGGAGCTGTTTTTT. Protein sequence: CASSLRIQGVGELFF.

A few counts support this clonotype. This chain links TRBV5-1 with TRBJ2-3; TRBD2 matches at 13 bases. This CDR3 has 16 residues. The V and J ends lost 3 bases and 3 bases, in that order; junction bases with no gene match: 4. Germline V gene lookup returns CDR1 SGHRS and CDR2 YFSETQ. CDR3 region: CASSSGTSGATDTQYF. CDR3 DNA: TGCGCCAGCAGCTCCGGGACTAGCGGGGCAACAGATACGCAGTATTTT.

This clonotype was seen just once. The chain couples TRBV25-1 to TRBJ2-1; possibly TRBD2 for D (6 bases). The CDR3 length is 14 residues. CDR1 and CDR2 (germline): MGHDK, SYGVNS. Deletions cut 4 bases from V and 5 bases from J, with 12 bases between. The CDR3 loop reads CASSGLVRDNEQFF. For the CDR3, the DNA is TGTGCCAGCAGTGGACTAGTACGGGACAATGAGCAGTTCTTC.

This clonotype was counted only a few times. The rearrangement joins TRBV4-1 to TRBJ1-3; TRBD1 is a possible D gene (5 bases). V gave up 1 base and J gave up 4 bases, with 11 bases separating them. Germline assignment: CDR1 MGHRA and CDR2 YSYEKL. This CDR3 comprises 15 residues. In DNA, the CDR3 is TGCGCCAGCAGCCAAGTGAAAGGGGCAGGAAACACCATATATTTT. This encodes CASSQVKGAGNTIYF.

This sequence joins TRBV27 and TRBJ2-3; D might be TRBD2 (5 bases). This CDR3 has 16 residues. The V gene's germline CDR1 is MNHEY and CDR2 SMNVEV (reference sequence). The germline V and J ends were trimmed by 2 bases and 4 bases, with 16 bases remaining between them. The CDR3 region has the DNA TGTGCCAGCAGTTTAAGTGGCCCCGGGATTGCAGATACGCAGTATTTT. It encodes CASSLSGPGIADTQYF.

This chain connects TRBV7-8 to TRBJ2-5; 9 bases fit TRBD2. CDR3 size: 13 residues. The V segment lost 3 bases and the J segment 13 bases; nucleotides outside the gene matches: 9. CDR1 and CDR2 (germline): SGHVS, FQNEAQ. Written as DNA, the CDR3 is TGTGCCAGCAGCTTCCGACTAGCGGTGTTTCCGTACTTC. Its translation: CASSFRLAVFPYF.

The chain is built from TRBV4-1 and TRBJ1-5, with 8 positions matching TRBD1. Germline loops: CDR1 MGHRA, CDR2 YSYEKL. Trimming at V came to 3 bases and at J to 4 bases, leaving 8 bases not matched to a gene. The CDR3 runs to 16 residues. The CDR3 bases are TGCGCCAGCAGCCAGCTCTTCAGGGGGCTAAATCAGCCCCAGCATTTT. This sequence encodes CASSQLFRGLNQPQHF.

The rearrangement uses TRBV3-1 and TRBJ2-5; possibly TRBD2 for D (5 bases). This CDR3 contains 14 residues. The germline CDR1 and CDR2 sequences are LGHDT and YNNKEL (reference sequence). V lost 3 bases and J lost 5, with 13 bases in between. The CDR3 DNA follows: TGTGCCAGCAGCCAGCGATCGGGGAAGGAGACCCAGTACTTC. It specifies CASSQRSGKETQYF.

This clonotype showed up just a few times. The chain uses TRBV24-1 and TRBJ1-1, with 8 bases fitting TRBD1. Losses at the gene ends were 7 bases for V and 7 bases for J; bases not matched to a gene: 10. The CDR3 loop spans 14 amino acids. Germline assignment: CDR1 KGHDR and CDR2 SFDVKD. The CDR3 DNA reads TGTGCCACCAGCCCAGGGGGCGCGACGGGTGAAGCTTTCTTT. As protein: CATSPGGATGEAFF.

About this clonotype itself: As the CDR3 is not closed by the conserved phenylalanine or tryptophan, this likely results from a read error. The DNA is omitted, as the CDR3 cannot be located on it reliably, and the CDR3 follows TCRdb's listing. CDR3 region: CASSLVWVL. The V call is TRBV5-1, the J call TRBJ2-1. 9 amino acids form the CDR3, both terminal residues included. From germline, CDR1 is SGHRS and CDR2 YFSETQ.

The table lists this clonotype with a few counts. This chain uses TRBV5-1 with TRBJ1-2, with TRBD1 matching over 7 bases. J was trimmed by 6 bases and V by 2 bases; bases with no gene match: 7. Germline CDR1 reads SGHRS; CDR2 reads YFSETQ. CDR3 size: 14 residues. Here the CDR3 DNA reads TGCGCCAGCAGCTTCCGACAGGGTGGAGATGGCTACACCTTC. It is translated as CASSFRQGGDGYTF. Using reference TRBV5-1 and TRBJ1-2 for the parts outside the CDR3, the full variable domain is KAGVTQTPRYLIKTRGQQVTLSCSPISGHRSVSWYQQTPGQGLQFLFEYFSETQRNKGNFPGRFSGRQFSNSRSEMNVSTLELGDSALYLCASSFRQGGDGYTFGSGTRLTVV.

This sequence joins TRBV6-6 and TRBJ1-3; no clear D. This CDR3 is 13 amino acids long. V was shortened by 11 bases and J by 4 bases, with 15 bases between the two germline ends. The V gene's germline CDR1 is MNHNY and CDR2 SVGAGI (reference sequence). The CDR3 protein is CAGAVAGGNTIYF. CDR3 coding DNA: TGTGCCGGAGCGGTGGCTGGGGGAAACACCATATATTTT.

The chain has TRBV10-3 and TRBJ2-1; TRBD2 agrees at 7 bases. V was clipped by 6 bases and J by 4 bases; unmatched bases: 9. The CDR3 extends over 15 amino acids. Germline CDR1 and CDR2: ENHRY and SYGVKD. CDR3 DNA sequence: TGTGCCATCAGACCGAGCGGGGAGCAATACAATGAGCAGTTCTTC. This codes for CAIRPSGEQYNEQFF.

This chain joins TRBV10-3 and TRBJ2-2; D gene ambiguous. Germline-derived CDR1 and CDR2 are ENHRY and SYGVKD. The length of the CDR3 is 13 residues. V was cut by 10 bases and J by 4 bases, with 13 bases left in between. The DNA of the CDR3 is TGTGCCACCATAGGGCAGCCCACCGGGGAGCTGTTTTTT. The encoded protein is CATIGQPTGELFF.

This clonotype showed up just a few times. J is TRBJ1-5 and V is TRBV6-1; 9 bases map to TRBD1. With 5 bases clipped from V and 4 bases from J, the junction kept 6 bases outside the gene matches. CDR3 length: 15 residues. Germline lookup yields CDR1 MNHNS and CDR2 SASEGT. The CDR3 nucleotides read TGTGCCAGCAGTCTCCCACAGGGGGCGAATCAGCCCCAGCATTTT. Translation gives CASSLPQGANQPQHF.